These 18 T cell receptor beta chains originate from one sample sequenced in a study of blood T cell repertoires in COVID-19. The method was immunoSEQ multiplex PCR; TCRdb's version includes in-frame clones alone and lacks a portion of them. The repertoire holds about 87,000 clones, around three quarters seen once, with about 4% in the top ten. Sequencing input: peripheral blood. These receptors were taken from a woman in her 50s with acute or convalescent COVID-19.

The V and J genes are TRBV5-1 and TRBJ1-2; 8 bases fit TRBD1. CDR1 SGHRS and CDR2 YFSETQ come from the germline V gene. V lost 0 bases and J lost 13; bases outside the gene matches: 8. The CDR3 spans 13 residues. CDR3 sequence (DNA): TGCGCCAGCAGCTTGGATGACAGGGGAAGGAGCACCTTC. Residues: CASSLDDRGRSTF.

This clone was counted a single time. V gene TRBV7-2 combines with J gene TRBJ2-1, with D maybe TRBD1 (6 bases). V was cut by 4 bases and J by 6 bases, with 16 bases left in between. CDR3 length: 15 amino acids. Germline lookup yields CDR1 SGHTA and CDR2 FQGNSA. The CDR3 DNA is TGTGCCAGCAGCTGGGACACAACGCCGGTCAATGAGCAGTTCTTC. Translation gives CASSWDTTPVNEQFF.

V is TRBV30 and J is TRBJ1-3, with D perhaps TRBD1 (5 bases). The V end was cut by 0 bases, the J end by 3 bases, with 15 bases between. CDR1 and CDR2 from the germline V gene are GTSNPN and SVGIG (reference sequence). The CDR3 loop spans 16 amino acids. The CDR3 nucleotides are TGTGCCTGGAGTGTAGGATCGCCAGGGTTTGGAAACACCATATATTTT. Its translation: CAWSVGSPGFGNTIYF.

This sequence joins TRBV7-2 and TRBJ2-7, with 8 bases identical to TRBD1. V was pared by 2 bases and J by 2 bases, with 5 bases of the junction left unmatched. This CDR3 has 15 residues. Germline V gene data show CDR1 as SGHTA and CDR2 as FQGNSA. The CDR3: CASSLQGAIPYEQYF. Here the CDR3 DNA reads TGTGCCAGCAGCTTACAGGGGGCCATTCCCTACGAGCAGTACTTC.

The J gene is TRBJ2-1, the V gene TRBV4-3, with D possibly matching TRBD1 (5 bases). The germline CDR1 and CDR2 sequences are LGHNA and YSLEER. The CDR3 runs to 16 residues. Trimming left V 0 bases short and J 3 bases short, with 12 bases between. The CDR3 reads CASSQEGVRDYNEQFF. CDR3 nucleotide sequence: TGCGCCAGCAGCCAAGAAGGGGTAAGGGACTACAATGAGCAGTTCTTC.

This chain uses TRBV6-6 with TRBJ1-2, with 9 bases that match TRBD1. After removal of 2 bases from V and 8 bases from J, the junction contained 3 bases not matched to a gene. The germline V gene has CDR1 MNHNY and CDR2 SVGAGI (reference sequence). The CDR3 is 13 residues long. The CDR3 spells CASSYRTGDGYTF. DNA of the CDR3: TGTGCCAGCAGTTACCGGACAGGGGACGGCTACACCTTC.

The V call is TRBV27, the J call TRBJ2-1; 10 bases match TRBD1. The CDR3 contains 15 residues. The V and J ends lost 4 bases and 7 bases, in that order; junction bases with no gene match: 7. Germline V gene data show CDR1 as MNHEY and CDR2 as SMNVEV (reference sequence). The CDR3 coding sequence is TGTGCCAGCAGTTGGGGGACAGGGGTAAATAATGAGCAGTTCTTC. Protein sequence: CASSWGTGVNNEQFF.

CDR3 sequence reads: CASSELTGTYTYNEQFF. CDR3 bases: TGTGCCAGCAGTGAATTGACAGGAACCTATACCTACAATGAGCAGTTCTTC. The chain carries TRBV28 and TRBJ2-1, with D perhaps matching TRBD1 (6 bases). Trimming pared 5 bases from V and 2 bases from J, leaving 19 bases between. The CDR3 sequence is 17 residues long. Germline CDR1 reads MDHEN; CDR2 reads SYDVKM.

The chain employs TRBV19 and TRBJ2-5, with D possibly matching TRBD1 (6 bases). CDR3 length equals 15 residues. CDR1 LNHDA and CDR2 SQIVND come from the germline V gene (reference sequence). V lost 6 bases to trimming and J lost 4 bases, with 18 bases between them. CDR3 protein: CASRDPQGRGETQYF. CDR3 DNA sequence: TGTGCCAGTAGAGATCCACAGGGTCGAGGAGAGACCCAGTACTTC.

The chain employs TRBV28 and TRBJ1-5; D might be TRBD1 (6 bases). V gave up 2 bases and J gave up 10 bases, with 21 bases separating them. CDR3 size: 16 residues. Germline V gene lookup returns CDR1 MDHEN and CDR2 SYDVKM. The CDR3 region has the DNA TGTGCCAGCAGTTTAGCAGGGGCCGTCGGAAGCGGACCCCAGCATTTT. The encoded protein is CASSLAGAVGSGPQHF.

By sample share, this clone is hyperexpanded. The rearrangement joins TRBV7-7 to TRBJ2-7; TRBD1 agrees at 10 bases. Looked up from germline, CDR1 is SSHAT and CDR2 is FNYEAQ (reference sequence). The CDR3 sequence is 15 residues long. After removal of 5 bases from V and 0 bases from J, the junction contained 4 bases not matched to a gene. CDR3 nucleotide sequence: TGTGCCAGCAGCCCGGGACAGGGGACCTCCTACGAGCAGTACTTC. Translation: CASSPGQGTSYEQYF.

The V gene is TRBV4-2, the J gene TRBJ1-3, with 7 bases aligning to TRBD1. J lost 0 bases, V lost 3 bases, and 8 bases had no gene match. The CDR3 runs to 17 residues. Germline V CDR1 and CDR2: LGHNA, YNFKEQ. In DNA form, the CDR3 reads TGTGCCAGCAGCCACCTCAGGGGACAGAGCTCTGGAAACACCATATATTTT. Amino acids: CASSHLRGQSSGNTIYF.

The chain combines TRBV3-1 (or the pseudogene TRBV3-2) with TRBJ1-5; D unresolved. From germline, CDR1 is LGHDT and CDR2 YNNKEL (reference sequence). This CDR3 spans 13 amino acids. V lost 1 base, J lost 4 bases, and 5 bases lay in between. The CDR3 loop reads CASSQVENQPQHF. For the CDR3, the DNA is TGTGCCAGCAGCCAAGTCGAGAATCAGCCCCAGCATTTT.

This chain joins TRBV27 and TRBJ2-2; D is possibly TRBD2 (5 bases). Between the trimmed V and J ends, which lost 6 bases and 4 bases, there was a span of 12 bases. This CDR3 contains 14 residues. Germline V lookup: CDR1 MNHEY, CDR2 SMNVEV (reference sequence). The CDR3 protein is CASSSREGTGELFF. In nucleotides, the CDR3 is TGTGCCAGCAGCTCCCGCGAGGGCACCGGGGAGCTGTTTTTT.

This rearrangement joins TRBV11-2 to TRBJ2-2, with 9 bases that match TRBD2. CDR1 and CDR2 (germline): SGHAT, FQNNGV. The J segment lost 6 bases and the V segment lost 0 bases, leaving 2 bases of the junction unmatched. This CDR3 is built from 15 residues. The CDR3 loop reads CASSLEPSGAGELFF. The CDR3 DNA is TGTGCCAGCAGCTTAGAACCTAGCGGGGCCGGGGAGCTGTTTTTT.

The chain joins TRBV18 to TRBJ2-7; D unresolved. The CDR3 runs to 14 residues. The germline CDR1 and CDR2 sequences are KGHSH and LQKENI. V was trimmed by 3 bases and J by 0 bases, leaving 9 bases between them. The CDR3 reads CASSPPVGSYEQYF. In DNA form, the CDR3 reads TGTGCCAGCTCACCCCCGGTTGGCTCCTACGAGCAGTACTTC. Looking up the rest from reference TRBV18 and TRBJ2-7 gives the full variable domain: NAGVMQNPRHLVRRRGQEARLRCSPMKGHSHVYWYRQLPEEGLKFMVYLQKENIIDESGMPKERFSAEFPKEGPSILRIQQVVRGDSAAYFCASSPPVGSYEQYFGPGTRLTVT.

V is TRBV27 and J is TRBJ1-3; the D is unclear. This CDR3 is 16 amino acids long. Germline V gene sequence: CDR1 MNHEY, CDR2 SMNVEV (reference sequence). The V gene lost 5 bases and the J gene lost 0 bases, with 14 bases spanning the gap. The CDR3 coding sequence is TGTGCCAGCAGTCGCGACGGAGTGGCCTCTGGAAACACCATATATTTT. Residues: CASSRDGVASGNTIYF.

This chain joins TRBV7-8 and TRBJ2-7; D is unresolved. This CDR3 comprises 12 residues. V was shortened by 1 base and J by 4 bases, with 5 bases between the two germline ends. Germline CDR1 reads SGHVS; CDR2 reads FQNEAQ. DNA for the CDR3: TGTGCCAGCAGCTTAGTTAGTTACGAGCAGTACTTC. Translated, it gives CASSLVSYEQYF.